This T cell receptor beta chain originates from a study of blood T cell repertoires in COVID-19. On the study more broadly: From the United States, Italy and Spain came samples of acute and convalescent COVID-19. PBMCs, B-cell-depleted T cells, or T cells provided the cDNA or gDNA that made up the material.

Authors' processing steps: Estimates of nucleated cell counts were drawn from the amplification of reference gene primers. The protocol was immunoSEQ multiplex PCR, while the TCRdb copy is restricted to in-frame clones and leaves out a portion. The V and J calls and clone size were taken over from that table, and D and trimming were inferred from the DNA. The table lists fewer than 40,000 clones, about 77% of them singletons. Germline CDR1 is SGHVS and CDR2 is FNYEAQ. The V gene end was trimmed by 1 base and the J gene end by 0 bases; junction bases not matched to a gene: 9. The CDR3 spans 18 residues.

The chain uses TRBV7-6 and TRBJ2-3, with 8 bases fitting TRBD1. The specimen sequenced was peripheral blood. The source is a man aged 55 to 70 with acute or convalescent COVID-19. CDR3 bases: TGTGCCAGCAGCTTAGGAGGAGCTGGACAGGGAAGCACAGATACGCAGTATTTT. Translated: CASSLGGAGQGSTDTQYF.